These T cell receptor beta chains were read from a single sample in a study of cytomegalovirus exposure and HLA in healthy donors. The data were produced by immunoSEQ multiplex PCR, yet TCRdb's version contains in-frame clones alone and is incomplete. Here the sample spans roughly 190,000 clones, around 78% being singletons. Material: PBMCs. The receptor set was obtained from a woman aged 25 to 39 in good health and CMV-seropositive. The CDR3 runs from the conserved cysteine through the conserved F or W. D genes are given only for firm matches. Size values are once, few and many counts, or a class for expanded clones, and some rows have none.

V	J	D	size	DNA	CDR3
TRBV5-1	TRBJ2-2	TRBD1	.	TGCGCCAGCAGCTTGCGGACAGGGGGCGGCACCGGGGAGCTGTTTTTT	CASSLRTGGGTGELFF
TRBV6-5	TRBJ1-2	TRBD1	.	TGTGCCAGCAGTTACGGGACAGGGGTCCTAGGGGGGGGCTACACCTTC	CASSYGTGVLGGGYTF
TRBV9	TRBJ1-1	.	once	TGTGCCAGCAGCGTAGGTTCTGGGGACAATGAAGCTTTCTTT	CASSVGSGDNEAFF
TRBV23-1	TRBJ1-6	TRBD1	.	TGCGCCAGCAGTCCCCAGGAGGGGGACAGGGGGTCTTATAATTCACCCCTCCACTTT	CASSPQEGDRGSYNSPLHF
TRBV5-4	TRBJ2-7	.	.	TGTGCCAGCAGCTTCCGGGACACCGATTTAGGCGAGCAGTACTTC	CASSFRDTDLGEQYF
TRBV5-1	TRBJ2-1	.	.	TGCGCCAGCAGCTTGGGGGCAGGGTTCTACTATGAGCAGTTCTTC	CASSLGAGFYYEQFF
TRBV13	TRBJ2-1	.	.	TGTGCCAGCAGCTTACGGTTTCGAGCGAGTGAGCAGTTCTTC	CASSLRFRASEQFF
TRBV18	TRBJ1-2	TRBD1	.	TGTGCCAGCTCACCATTGGGACAGGCTACTCCTAACTATGGCTACACCTTC	CASSPLGQATPNYGYTF
TRBV4-3	TRBJ2-5	.	few	TGCGCCAGCAGCCAAGAATATGGGGCAGGGAAAGAGACCCAGTACTTC	CASSQEYGAGKETQYF
TRBV7-9	TRBJ2-1	TRBD1	once	TGTGCCAGCACCGAAATCCGCCGACAGGGGGCTTTGGAGCAGTTCTTC	CASTEIRRQGALEQFF
TRBV6-6	TRBJ2-1	.	.	TGTGCCAGCAGTCCCCCCGGGACATCCTACAATGAGCAGTTCTTC	CASSPPGTSYNEQFF
TRBV7-9	TRBJ1-1	.	.	TGTGCCAGCAGCTTCCGTCGAGGCACTGAAGCTTTCTTT	CASSFRRGTEAFF
TRBV11-2	TRBJ2-5	TRBD1	.	TGTGCCAGCAGGCGTCCGGGACAGGGTCGTGCAGAGACCCAGTACTTC	CASRRPGQGRAETQYF
TRBV11-2	TRBJ1-5	TRBD1	.	TGTGCCAGCAGCCAGGGGACAGGGGGCAATCAGCCCCAGCATTTT	CASSQGTGGNQPQHF
TRBV25-1	TRBJ2-5	TRBD1	few	TGTGCCAGCAGTACGCCGGGACAGGGGGGGGAGACCCAGTACTTC	CASSTPGQGGETQYF
TRBV9	TRBJ2-3	.	.	TGTGCCAGCAGCGTAGATTGGTCTTTAGGCACAGATACGCAGTATTTT	CASSVDWSLGTDTQYF
TRBV9	TRBJ1-6	TRBD1	.	TGTGCCAGCAGACAGGGACAGGGGTATTCACCCCTCCACTTT	CASRQGQGYSPLHF
TRBV19	TRBJ2-5	.	.	TGTGCCAGTAGTATCCTCGTGGGCGAGACCCAGTACTTC	CASSILVGETQYF
TRBV9	TRBJ1-1	TRBD1	.	TGTGCCAGCGGCTCAGGGGGACGCACGGGCACTGAAGCTTTCTTT	CASGSGGRTGTEAFF
TRBV11-3	TRBJ1-1	TRBD1	.	TGTGCCAGCAGCCGGGACAGACTGACTGAAGCTTTCTTT	CASSRDRLTEAFF
TRBV29-1	TRBJ1-1	.	.	TGCAGCGTTCTTGCCAGGGCCACTGAAGCTTTCTTT	CSVLARATEAFF
TRBV5-1	TRBJ2-7	.	once	TGCGCCAGCAGCTTGAGGGTCGGACAGCCCTCCTACGAGCAGTACTTC	CASSLRVGQPSYEQYF
TRBV5-1	TRBJ1-1	.	few	TGCGCCAGCAGCTTGGGGCAGGGTGAAGCTTTCTTT	CASSLGQGEAFF
TRBV11-2	TRBJ2-1	TRBD2	.	TGTGCCAGCAGCCCCGGGGCGGGAGCTTACAATGAGCAGTTCTTC	CASSPGAGAYNEQFF
TRBV27	TRBJ1-1	.	.	TGTGCCAGCAGTTTATGGGGCGCCCAATCCGCAGGGGCGAACACTGAAGCTTTCTTT	CASSLWGAQSAGANTEAFF
TRBV27	TRBJ2-2	TRBD2	.	TGTGCCAGCAGTCGCCCGCGGGAGGGCCCCAACACCGGGGAGCTGTTTTTT	CASSRPREGPNTGELFF
TRBV6-6	TRBJ2-2	TRBD1	.	TGTGCCAGCAGCCAGGACAGGGGAGGCACCGGGGAGCTGTTTTTT	CASSQDRGGTGELFF
TRBV2	TRBJ2-1	TRBD2	.	TGTGCCAGCAGTGAAGTCGGGCGGGAGACTCACAATGAGCAGTTCTTC	CASSEVGRETHNEQFF
TRBV5-5	TRBJ1-5	.	few	TGTGCCAGCAGCTTGGCTGGGGAGGATCAGCCCCAGCATTTT	CASSLAGEDQPQHF
TRBV30	TRBJ1-1	.	once	TGTGCCCTCTCCCGGGAACACACTGAAGCTTTCTTT	CALSREHTEAFF
TRBV5-1	TRBJ1-2	.	.	TGCGCCAGCAGCCGAGACGGAGCAATCTCCTTC	CASSRDGAISF
TRBV14	TRBJ2-5	.	.	TGTGCCAGCAGCGCAGGGGAGCAGAGACAAGAGACCCAGTACTTC	CASSAGEQRQETQYF
TRBV9	TRBJ2-7	TRBD2	few	TGTGCCAGCAGCGCGGGACTAGCGGGAGGTGAGCAGTACTTC	CASSAGLAGGEQYF
TRBV2	TRBJ1-4	TRBD1	few	TGTGCCAGCAGGGGGGGACAGCCAGAACTGTTTTTT	CASRGGQPELFF
TRBV9	TRBJ1-6	TRBD1	.	TGTGCCAGCAGCCCCTCAGGGGACAGTCATAATTCACCCCTCCACTTT	CASSPSGDSHNSPLHF
TRBV6-6	TRBJ1-5	.	.	TGTGCCAGCACCCCCGCGGGGGATGACAATCAGCCCCAGCATTTT	CASTPAGDDNQPQHF
TRBV18	TRBJ1-4	.	.	TGTGCCAGCTCACCAGTACGAGGTGAAAAACTGTTTTTT	CASSPVRGEKLFF
TRBV5-1	TRBJ1-1	.	few	TGCGCCAGCAGCTTGGCCGGCACAGGGAGTGAAGCTTTCTTT	CASSLAGTGSEAFF
TRBV7-6	TRBJ2-1	.	.	TGTGCCAGCAGCTTACAGTTATCCTACAATGAGCAGTTCTTC	CASSLQLSYNEQFF